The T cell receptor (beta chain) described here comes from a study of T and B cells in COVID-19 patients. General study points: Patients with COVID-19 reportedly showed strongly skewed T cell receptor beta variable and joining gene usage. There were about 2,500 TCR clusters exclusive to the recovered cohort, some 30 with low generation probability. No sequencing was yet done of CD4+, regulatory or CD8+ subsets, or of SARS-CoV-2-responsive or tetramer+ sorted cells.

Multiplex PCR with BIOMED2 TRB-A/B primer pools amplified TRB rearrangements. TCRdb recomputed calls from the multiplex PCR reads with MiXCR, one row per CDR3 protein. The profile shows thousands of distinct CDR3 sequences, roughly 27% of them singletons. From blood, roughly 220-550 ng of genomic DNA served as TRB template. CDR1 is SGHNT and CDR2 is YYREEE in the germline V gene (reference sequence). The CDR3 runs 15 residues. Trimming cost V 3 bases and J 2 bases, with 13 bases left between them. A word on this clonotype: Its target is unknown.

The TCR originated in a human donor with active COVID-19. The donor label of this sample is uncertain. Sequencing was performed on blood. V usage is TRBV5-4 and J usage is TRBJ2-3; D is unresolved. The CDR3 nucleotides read TGTGCCAGCAGCTACCCTCCAAAGGCCACAGATACGCAGTATTTT. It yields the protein CASSYPPKATDTQYF.